This TCR beta chain was found in a study of cytomegalovirus exposure and HLA in healthy donors (dated by TCRdb to about 2017). About the investigation overall: In an earlier analysis of some 610 of the donors, 276 Gb of sequence data and roughly 100 million unique TCR beta sequences from roughly 190 million T cells were reported. Besides the first cohort of roughly 700 subjects, a separate validation cohort made up of 120 different subjects was used. Typing coverage varied by locus: roughly 620-640 donors for A, B, C, DRB1 and DQB1; approximately 500 for DQA1; 606 for DPA1; around 450 for DPB1. An early release covering 550 to 650 HLA-typed donors comprised 250 to 350 gigabases of sequencing data and around 86 million unique TCR sequences. Donor age, sex, ethnicity and CMV serostatus were compiled alongside the repertoire data. Among 350 to 400 genotyped donors of the cohort, an average of about 240,000 unique TCR beta nucleotide sequences were sequenced per donor, approximately 20% of them non-productive. The study combined high-throughput TCR immunosequencing, statistical association of individual TCRs with disease status, and machine learning to predict cytomegalovirus infection status. To study patterns of TCR occurrence, a later analysis re-analyzed previously published TCR beta repertoires from 650 to 750 donors and added high-resolution HLA genotyping. The T cell repertoires of some 670 subjects were profiled by immunosequencing and related to cytomegalovirus serostatus. The study aimed to test whether signatures of past pathogen exposure could be identified by cataloging public T cell receptors. Roughly 5 DR-DQ haplotypes were handled as single units for association and clustering because linkage in the cohort was strong. The genetic ancestry cluster associated with self-reported Caucasian donors included 70% to 85% of the approximately 400 genotyped donors. Both class I and class II loci were covered by HLA typing, at four-digit resolution. In an earlier analysis of over 550 of the donors, high-throughput TCR beta sequencing was used to judge whether each TCR beta V gene segment behaved as functional or pseudogenic. A later genetic analysis used genome-wide SNP genotypes for about 60% of the roughly 700 donors, treating that subset as a discovery cohort. Rather than drawing on any new phenotypic data, the later analysis identified candidate immune exposures from TCR beta sequences and the way those sequences occurred across donors. Every repertoire in the discovery cohort had been generated on one and the same sequencing platform. Overall study results and their limits: In both the original and validation cohorts, the classifier was reported to diagnose cytomegalovirus status with high specificity and sensitivity. The cohort was sequenced for TCR beta chains only, and without alpha or paired-chain data the features that could be detected were limited. The presence/absence analyses assumed that sequencing depth was roughly uniform across donors, and that assumption may not be true. Across donors, most TCR sequences were observed very rarely, whereas some public TCRs were present in many individuals. A later analysis reported that several top co-occurrence clusters appeared linked to parvovirus B19, influenza, CMV and Epstein-Barr virus. It was suggested by the authors that the approach could potentially be generalized to other disease states and immunological phenotypes. A later analysis found that TCR association rates varied across HLA loci, with DRB1 alleles showing the most associated TCRs and HLA-C alleles the fewest. The only immune exposure information available for the cohort was CMV serostatus. Because the 87-base-pair reads could not distinguish some IMGT-functional V segments, including TRBV6-2 and TRBV6-3, those segments were excluded. Correlated functional status among segregating V segments might be attributable to linkage disequilibrium, but an unknown experimental factor could not be ruled out. Most CMV-associated TCR beta chains appeared to be HLA-restricted in a later analysis, and the HLA associations seemed to be driven largely by CMV exposure. Because counts were too low, roughly 17 rarely observed V segments, including chromosome 9 orphons, were left out of the earlier analysis of over 550 of the donors. Because HLA typing was unavailable for some donors at each locus, only the typed subset was used in association tests. A further reported finding was that TCR beta sequences accurately predicted the HLA-A and HLA-B alleles for most subjects in the first cohort. Strong co-occurrence of HLA alleles, especially DR and DQ, made assigning TCR associations to individual alleles difficult. In the study, some 160 TCR beta chains were listed as associated with cytomegalovirus. Compared with equally common non-associated chains, HLA-associated TCR beta chains in a later analysis were more clonally expanded and had lower generation probabilities. A later genetic analysis reported fewer N-insertions in productive TCRs among donors in an Asian-associated ancestry cluster than the approximately 700-donor mean. Broadly in line with IMGT annotations, most TCR beta V segments showed up in productive rearrangements about 90% or about 30% of the time in an earlier analysis of 450 to 750 of the donors. In a later analysis, more than 15,000 TCR beta sequences were associated with specific HLA alleles at a false discovery rate of 0.05. The sequencing pipeline was judged likely to have produced a cluster of highly shared sequence variants as a technical artifact. Three of the identified cytomegalovirus-associated TCR beta chains were confirmed in vitro to be specific for cytomegalovirus antigens. A later genetic analysis associated a missense DCLRE1C variant with V-gene and J-gene trimming of TCR beta chains, and an independent cohort replicated the association.

The cohort comprised some 730 healthy bone marrow donors. At the time of sampling, all cohort members were nominally healthy, though unrecorded immune exposures were likely present. The donor was CMV seronegative and belonged to the group of 380 or so seronegative cohort members. Every donor gave a peripheral blood sample, and the peripheral blood mononuclear cells from that sample were used for TCR beta sequencing. Genomic DNA extraction from the blood cell samples was performed with the Qiagen DNeasy Blood Extraction Kit. Details on this clone: The antigen this receptor binds is unknown. Per-base quality was not reported, and no clone a single base away is much larger than it.

The library relied on the immunoSEQ multiplex PCR assay. For the multiplex PCR, a mixture combining 60 forward primers for TCR Vbeta segments and 13 reverse primers for TCR Jbeta segments was used. The CDR3 region of rearranged TCR beta genes was amplified from genomic DNA with a multiplex PCR assay. The amplified TCR beta libraries were sequenced on the Illumina HiSeq System as 87-base-pair reads. The paper's data handling went like this. A later analysis counted some 74 million unique TCR beta chains across the 640 or so repertoires, and roughly 9.9 million of these chains were shared by at least two donors. A nearest-neighbor algorithm error-corrected the raw reads and collapsed the reads into unique sequences, merging closely related sequences to remove PCR and sequencing errors. CDR3 sequences were aligned to IMGT reference sequences to assign V, D and J gene segments. For a sequence to be retained, at least a six-nucleotide match to both a V gene segment and a J gene segment was required. Rearrangements were classified as productive when the CDR3 lacked stop codons and remained in frame with V and J, and all other rearrangements were classified as non-productive. Following IMGT convention, CDR3 was defined as the stretch from the second conserved V-encoded cysteine up to the conserved J-encoded phenylalanine. In an earlier analysis of more than 550 of the donors, sequences lacking an unambiguous match to a single V gene segment were excluded. In an earlier analysis of 587 of the donors, a V segment was called functional when productive rearrangements were above 56.7%, and segregating when the standard deviation between donors exceeded 5%. To diagnose cytomegalovirus status from the catalog of TCR beta chain sequences, a statistical classification framework was built. V and J gene assignment, in a later analysis, came from comparing TCR nucleotide sequences with IMGT/GENE-DB human TR gene sequences. In a later analysis, CDR3 sequences and most-parsimonious VDJ recombination scenarios were assigned using the TCRdist pipeline. In a later analysis, each TCR beta chain was defined by its CDR3 amino acid sequence together with its V-gene family, and reads without a unique V-gene family were excluded. To address suspected cross-contamination and a sequencing artifact, a later analysis removed some 620 highly shared, low-generation-probability nucleotide sequences. In a later analysis, a clonal expansion index was calculated for each public chain from normalized within-repertoire ranks of inferred template counts. In a later analysis, generation probabilities were computed with a VDJ recombination model fitted to out-of-frame rearrangements, and the resulting probabilities were checked against IGoR. Hypergeometric tests were used in a later analysis to score TCR-TCR, TCR-HLA and TCR-CMV co-occurrence, with a repertoire-size bias correction applied to the TCR pairs. To estimate false discovery rates, a later analysis permuted the HLA or CMV assignments 20 times. In a later analysis, co-occurring TCRs were grouped using DBSCAN, with TCRdist sequence similarity added in when clustering inside HLA-allele-positive subsets. Repertoires with fewer than 30,000 or more than 120,000 public chains, plus five repertoires with anomalous nucleotide sharing, were excluded from co-occurrence clustering. Here the immuneACCESS table is served through TCRdb, limited to in-frame sequences with V and J called. Missing clones are a known gap in these copies; in checked studies unresolved V genes cover under half, and the rest lacks a known reason. The V and J calls and clone size were taken over from that table, and D and trimming were inferred from the DNA. In all, the sample holds 110,000 or so clones, and about 86% of those were seen once. The top ten clonotypes cover about 2% of the sample.

Germline trimming amounts to 2 bases on V and 6 bases on J, with 15 as the count of junction bases outside the gene matches. Reading from cysteine to phenylalanine, the CDR3 counts 18 amino acids. CDR3 DNA is the only sequence kept; it has 54 bases, read in frame from the first base. The germline V gene supplies CDR1 MNHNS and CDR2 SASEGT. Sequences were obtained from PBMCs. The sequence links TRBV6-1 to TRBJ2-2, with 7 bases in between that match TRBD2. This clonotype was obtained from a woman aged 30 to 39 in good health and CMV-seronegative. The CDR3 here reads CASSELSWEGLRAGELFF. The sequence in DNA is TGTGCCAGCAGTGAACTTTCATGGGAGGGCCTTAGGGCCGGGGAGCTGTTTTTT.